This T cell receptor (beta chain) comes out of a study of blood T cell repertoires in COVID-19. The overall study: Samples of COVID-19 (acute and convalescent) were obtained from the United States, Italy and Spain.

Method: immunoSEQ multiplex PCR; TCRdb's copy keeps in-frame clones and lacks some. Of 250,000 or so clones in the sample, roughly four fifths were seen once. The germline V gene encodes CDR1 SGHRS and CDR2 YFSETQ. V shed 5 bases and J shed 4 bases, with 18 bases lying between them. The CDR3 contains 15 residues. Cohort 3 recovered donors had two negative PCRs, clearance, or symptom resolution. The sequenced sample consisted of PBMCs or T cells enriched from blood (not recorded which). This TCR was sampled from a man aged 50-60 years who had recovered from COVID-19. The V and J genes are TRBV5-1 and TRBJ1-2; weak D call: TRBD1 (6 bases). CDR3 protein: CASRTSGGLIYGYTF. The CDR3 DNA reads as TGCGCCAGCAGAACGTCGGGGGGCTTGATCTATGGCTACACCTTC. Filled out from reference TRBV5-1 and TRBJ1-2, the complete variable domain reads KAGVTQTPRYLIKTRGQQVTLSCSPISGHRSVSWYQQTPGQGLQFLFEYFSETQRNKGNFPGRFSGRQFSNSRSEMNVSTLELGDSALYLCASRTSGGLIYGYTFGSGTRLTVV.